The sequence of this T cell receptor (beta chain) was determined in a study of T-cell reconstitution after alpha-beta-depleted transplantation in children. This clonotype was counted ten times or more. The CDR3 spans 13 residues. The V end lost 3 bases, the J end lost 7 bases, and 12 bases lay between the germline ends. Unique molecular identifiers were used in preparing the TCRbeta library. Using its own MiXCR run on the PCR reads, TCRdb lists one record per CDR3 protein. Among some 290,000 distinct CDR3 sequences listed, more than 8% were seen once. V and J are TRBV12-3 or TRBV12-4 and TRBJ1-1; D is perhaps TRBD1 (5 bases). The material sequenced was PBMCs from the stem cell graft donor, taken from the stem cell graft. This sequence originates from a human donor who donated a stem cell graft to a child with SCID. The CDR3 spells CASSFVGLGEAFF. The CDR3 DNA sequence: TGTGCCAGCAGTTTCGTGGGGCTAGGTGAAGCTTTCTTT.